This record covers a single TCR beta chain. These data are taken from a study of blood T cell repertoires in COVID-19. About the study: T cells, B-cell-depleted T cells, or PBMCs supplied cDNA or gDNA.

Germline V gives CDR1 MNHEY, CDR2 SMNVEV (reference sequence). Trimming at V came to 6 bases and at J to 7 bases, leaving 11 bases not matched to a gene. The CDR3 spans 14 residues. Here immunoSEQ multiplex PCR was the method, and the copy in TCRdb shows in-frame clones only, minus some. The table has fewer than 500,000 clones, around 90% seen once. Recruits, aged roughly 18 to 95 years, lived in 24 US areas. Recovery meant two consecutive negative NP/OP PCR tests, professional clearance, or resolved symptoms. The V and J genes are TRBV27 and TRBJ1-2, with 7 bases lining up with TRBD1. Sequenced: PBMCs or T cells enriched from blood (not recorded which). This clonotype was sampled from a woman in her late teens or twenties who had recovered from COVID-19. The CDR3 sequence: CASRQGSPSGGYTF. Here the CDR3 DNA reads TGTGCCAGCAGACAGGGGTCCCCATCGGGTGGCTACACCTTC.